This T cell receptor (beta chain) appears in the sequencing data of a study of human thymus T cells. Measured with immunoSEQ multiplex PCR; TCRdb has only the in-frame clones, and not every one. The sample has around 45,000 clones, around 95% seen once. Study-level findings and limits: Gene usage (both V and J) appeared biased in thymic and blood repertoires.

Four of the eight donors gave roughly 0.45-1 mL blood during surgery. All available leukocytes, rather than a set cell count, yielded the blood DNA. A note on this clone: Its target is unknown.

Germline loops: CDR1 MNHEY, CDR2 SVGAGI. There are 13 residues in the CDR3. V gave up 0 bases and J gave up 6 bases, with 6 bases separating them. Sequenced input: blood. J is TRBJ2-1 and V is TRBV6-5; no clear D. This sequence originates from a girl under three years old with a congenital heart defect but otherwise immunologically healthy. Here the CDR3 DNA reads TGTGCCAGCAGTTACTCGCCGCGCAATGAGCAGTTCTTC. Translating gives CASSYSPRNEQFF.